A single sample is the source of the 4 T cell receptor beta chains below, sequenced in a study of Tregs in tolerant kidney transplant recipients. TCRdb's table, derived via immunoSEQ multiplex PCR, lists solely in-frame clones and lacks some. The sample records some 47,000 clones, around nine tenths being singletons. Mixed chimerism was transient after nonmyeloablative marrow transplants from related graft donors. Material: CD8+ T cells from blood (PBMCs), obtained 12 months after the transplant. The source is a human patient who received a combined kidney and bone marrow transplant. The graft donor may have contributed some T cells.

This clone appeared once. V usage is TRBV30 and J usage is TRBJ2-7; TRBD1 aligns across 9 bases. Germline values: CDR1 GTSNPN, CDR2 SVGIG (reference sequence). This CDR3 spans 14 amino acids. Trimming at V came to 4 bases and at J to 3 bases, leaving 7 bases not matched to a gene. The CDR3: CAWTSGQGYYEQYF. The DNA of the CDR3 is TGTGCCTGGACTTCGGGACAGGGTTACTACGAGCAGTACTTC.

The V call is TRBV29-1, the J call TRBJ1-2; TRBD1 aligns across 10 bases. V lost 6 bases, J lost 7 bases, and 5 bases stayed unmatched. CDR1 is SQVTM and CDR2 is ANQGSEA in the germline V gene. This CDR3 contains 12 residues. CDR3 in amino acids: CSVRDRGLGYTF. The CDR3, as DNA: TGCAGCGTGAGAGACAGGGGGCTTGGCTACACCTTC.

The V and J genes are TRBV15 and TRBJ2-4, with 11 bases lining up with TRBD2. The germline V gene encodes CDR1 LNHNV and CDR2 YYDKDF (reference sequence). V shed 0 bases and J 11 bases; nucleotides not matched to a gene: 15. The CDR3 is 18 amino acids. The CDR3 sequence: CATSRDPYLAGGSRVQYF. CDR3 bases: TGTGCCACCAGCAGAGATCCCTATCTAGCGGGGGGCTCACGGGTTCAGTACTTC.

DNA for the CDR3: TGTGCCAGCAGTTCGGCGGGGGGGGTGTACGAGCAGTACTTC. Amino acid sequence: CASSSAGGVYEQYF. The chain is built from TRBV6-6 and TRBJ2-7; TRBD2 agrees at 9 bases. Germline CDR1 is MNHNY and CDR2 is SVGAGI (reference sequence). CDR3 size: 14 residues. The ends lost 4 bases at V and 4 bases at J; junction bases unmatched: 5.